Following are 2 T cell receptor beta chains from one sample sequenced in a study of cytomegalovirus exposure and HLA in healthy donors. PCR was performed using 60 Vbeta and 13 Jbeta primers. The data were produced by immunoSEQ multiplex PCR, yet TCRdb's version contains in-frame clones alone and is incomplete. Among more than 150,000 clones listed, about four fifths were seen once. The source material was PBMCs. These TCRs come from a young woman in good health and CMV-seronegative.

Only one count was recorded for this clone. V is TRBV7-9 and J is TRBJ1-3; TRBD1 matches 8 bases. V shed 4 bases and J 0 bases; nucleotides not matched to a gene: 8. From germline, CDR1 is SEHNR and CDR2 FQNEAQ (reference sequence). The CDR3 covers 17 residues. The CDR3 bases are TGTGCCAGCAGCTCGTCGGACAGGGTGACCTCTGGAAACACCATATATTTT. This codes for CASSSSDRVTSGNTIYF.

This chain joins TRBV5-1 and TRBJ1-2; no clear D. The CDR3 consists of 14 residues. The V gene's germline CDR1 is SGHRS and CDR2 YFSETQ. V shed 0 bases and J shed 2 bases, with 8 bases lying between them. This CDR3 is CASSLEAWNYGYTF. Written as DNA, the CDR3 is TGCGCCAGCAGCTTGGAAGCATGGAACTATGGCTACACCTTC.